This entry features one TCR beta chain sequence. Its antigen remains unknown. Relative to the germline gene, one junction end is altered; a read error may explain this. The CDR3 is 15 amino acids. Germline assignment: CDR1 DFQATT and CDR2 SNEGSKA (reference sequence). TCRbeta library preparation incorporated unique molecular identifiers. TCRdb analysed the PCR reads with MiXCR anew, one entry per CDR3 protein. This sample has approximately 97,000 distinct CDR3 sequences; roughly 6% occur once, and the top ten carry around 5.6%. This specimen comes from a study of T-cell reconstitution after alpha-beta-depleted transplantation in children. Findings of the study overall: T-cell counts and diversity at one year post-transplant came mainly from newly produced T cells. Alpha-beta T cells present about two months after transplant were reported to originate from several hundred expanded graft clones. Certain patients had high TCRbeta diversity at day 60, and it came from recipient T cells and thymic progenitors that survived.

This sequence joins TRBV20-1 and TRBJ2-7, with 9 bases aligning to TRBD1. This receptor was taken from a female patient aged 2 to 10 who had a stem cell transplant for Fanconi anemia, so the T cells may come from the graft donor. The material sequenced was PBMCs, mostly from graft donor cells, taken 60 days after TCRalphabeta/CD19-depleted stem cell transplant. The chain's CDR3 is CRAKDRGMGHYEQYF. DNA for the CDR3: TGCCGTGCCAAAGACAGGGGGATGGGGCACTACGAGCAGTACTTC.